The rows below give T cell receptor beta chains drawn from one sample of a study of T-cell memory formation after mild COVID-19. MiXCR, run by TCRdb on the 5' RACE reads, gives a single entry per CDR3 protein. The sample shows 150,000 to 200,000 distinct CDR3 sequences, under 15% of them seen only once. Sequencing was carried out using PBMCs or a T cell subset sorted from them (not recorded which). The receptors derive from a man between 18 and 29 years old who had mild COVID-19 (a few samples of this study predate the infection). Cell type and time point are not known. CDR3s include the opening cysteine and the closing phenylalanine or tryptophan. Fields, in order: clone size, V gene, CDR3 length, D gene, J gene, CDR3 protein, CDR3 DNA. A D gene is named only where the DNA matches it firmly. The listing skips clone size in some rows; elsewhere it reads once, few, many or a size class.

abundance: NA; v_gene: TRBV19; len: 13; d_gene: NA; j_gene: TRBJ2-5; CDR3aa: CASSIGPQETQYF; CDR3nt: TGTGCCAGTAGTATCGGCCCCCAAGAGACCCAGTACTTC
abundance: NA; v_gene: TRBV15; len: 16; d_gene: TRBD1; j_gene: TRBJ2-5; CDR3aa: CATSRAGGLTQETQYF; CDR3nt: TGTGCCACCAGCAGGGCAGGGGGATTAACTCAAGAGACCCAGTACTTC
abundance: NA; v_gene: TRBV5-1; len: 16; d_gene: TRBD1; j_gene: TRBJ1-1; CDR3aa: CASSLATGGVFTEAFF; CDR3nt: TGCGCCAGCAGCTTGGCGACAGGGGGAGTTTTCACTGAAGCTTTCTTT
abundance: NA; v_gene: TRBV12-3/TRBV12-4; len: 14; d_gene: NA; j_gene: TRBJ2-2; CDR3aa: CASSSREFTGELFF; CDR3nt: TGTGCCAGCAGCTCGCGGGAATTTACCGGGGAGCTGTTTTTT
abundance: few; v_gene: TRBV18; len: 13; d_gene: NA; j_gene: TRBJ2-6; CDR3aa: CASSPPGANVLTF; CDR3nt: TGTGCCAGCTCACCACCTGGGGCCAACGTCCTGACTTTC
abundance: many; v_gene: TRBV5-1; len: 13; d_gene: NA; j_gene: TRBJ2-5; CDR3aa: CASTEFGRETQYF; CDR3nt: TGCGCCAGCACGGAGTTTGGGAGAGAGACCCAGTACTTC
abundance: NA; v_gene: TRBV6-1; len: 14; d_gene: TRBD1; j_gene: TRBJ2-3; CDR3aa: CASSELQGSDTQYF; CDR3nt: TGTGCCAGCAGTGAATTACAGGGGTCGGATACGCAGTATTTT
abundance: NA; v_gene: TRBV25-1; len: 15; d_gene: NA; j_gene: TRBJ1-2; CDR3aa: CASSEGGGVPYGYTF; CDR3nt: TGTGCCAGCAGTGAAGGAGGCGGAGTCCCCTATGGCTACACCTTC
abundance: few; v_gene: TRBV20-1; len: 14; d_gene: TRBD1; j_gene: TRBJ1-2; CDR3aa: CSASQQGANYGYTF; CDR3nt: TGCAGTGCTAGCCAACAGGGGGCCAACTATGGCTACACCTTC
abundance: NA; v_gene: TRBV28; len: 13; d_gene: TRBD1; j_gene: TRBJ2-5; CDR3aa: CASRRDSRETQYF; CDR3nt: TGTGCCAGCAGGAGGGACAGCAGGGAGACCCAGTACTTC
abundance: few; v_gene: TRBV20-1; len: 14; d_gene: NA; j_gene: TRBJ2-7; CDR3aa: CSATRTADVYEQYF; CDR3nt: TGCAGTGCTACGAGGACAGCCGATGTCTACGAGCAGTACTTC
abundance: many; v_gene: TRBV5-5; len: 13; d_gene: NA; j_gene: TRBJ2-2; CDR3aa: CASRGPNTGELFF; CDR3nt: TGTGCCAGCCGGGGTCCGAACACCGGGGAGCTGTTTTTT
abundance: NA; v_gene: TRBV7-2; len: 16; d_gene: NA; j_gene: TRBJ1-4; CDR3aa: CASSLFGGLTNEKLFF; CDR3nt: TGTGCCAGCAGCTTATTTGGGGGTCTAACTAATGAAAAACTGTTTTTT
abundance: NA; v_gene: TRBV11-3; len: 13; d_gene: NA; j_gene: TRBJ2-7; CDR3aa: CASSLGPTYEQYF; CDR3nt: TGTGCCAGCAGCTTAGGACCCACCTACGAGCAGTACTTC
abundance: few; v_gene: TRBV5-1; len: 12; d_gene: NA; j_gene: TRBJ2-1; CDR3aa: CASSGSGDEQFF; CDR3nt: TGCGCCAGCAGCGGATCAGGGGACGAGCAGTTCTTC
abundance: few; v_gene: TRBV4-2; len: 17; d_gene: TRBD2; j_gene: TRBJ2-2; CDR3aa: CASSQEPSGGNTGELFF; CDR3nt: TGTGCCAGCAGCCAAGAGCCCAGCGGGGGGAACACCGGGGAGCTGTTTTTT
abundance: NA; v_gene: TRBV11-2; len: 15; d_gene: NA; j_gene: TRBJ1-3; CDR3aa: CASSLARNSGNTIYF; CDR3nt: TGTGCCAGCAGCTTAGCGAGAAACTCTGGAAACACCATATATTTT
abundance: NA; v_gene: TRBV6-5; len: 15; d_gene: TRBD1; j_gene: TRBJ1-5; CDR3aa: CASSYSRDRYQPQHF; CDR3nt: TGTGCCAGCAGTTACTCGAGGGACAGGTACCAGCCCCAGCATTTT
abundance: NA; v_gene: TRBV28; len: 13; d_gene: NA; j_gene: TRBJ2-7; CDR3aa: CAIRTSLGYEQYF; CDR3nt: TGTGCCATCAGGACCTCGTTAGGGTACGAGCAGTACTTC
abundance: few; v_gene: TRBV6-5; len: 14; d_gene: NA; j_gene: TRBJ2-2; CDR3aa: CASSWTTFAGELFF; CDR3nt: TGTGCCAGCAGTTGGACTACATTCGCCGGGGAGCTGTTTTTT
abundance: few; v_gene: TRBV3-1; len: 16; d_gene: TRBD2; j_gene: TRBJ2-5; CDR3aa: CASSPGRGGPQETQYF; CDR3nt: TGTGCCAGCAGCCCCGGTCGGGGGGGCCCACAAGAGACCCAGTACTTC
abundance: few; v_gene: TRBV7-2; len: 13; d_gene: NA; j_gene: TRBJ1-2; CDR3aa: CASSLEVGFGYTF; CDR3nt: TGTGCCAGCAGCTTAGAAGTAGGGTTTGGCTACACCTTC
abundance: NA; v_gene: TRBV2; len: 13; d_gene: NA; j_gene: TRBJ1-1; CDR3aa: CASSEEGHTEAFF; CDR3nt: TGTGCCAGCAGTGAGGAAGGACACACTGAAGCTTTCTTT
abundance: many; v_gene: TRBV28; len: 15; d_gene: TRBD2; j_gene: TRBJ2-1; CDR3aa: CASISLSGGNNEQFF; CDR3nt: TGTGCCAGCATTTCACTGAGCGGGGGGAACAATGAGCAGTTCTTC
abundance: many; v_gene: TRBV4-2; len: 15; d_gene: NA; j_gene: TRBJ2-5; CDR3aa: CASSPSDGTLETQYF; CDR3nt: TGTGCCAGCAGCCCCTCGGACGGGACGTTGGAGACCCAGTACTTC
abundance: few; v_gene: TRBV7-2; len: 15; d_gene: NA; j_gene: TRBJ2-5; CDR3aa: CASSWGSGGGETQYF; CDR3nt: TGTGCCAGCAGCTGGGGGTCCGGGGGCGGGGAGACCCAGTACTTC
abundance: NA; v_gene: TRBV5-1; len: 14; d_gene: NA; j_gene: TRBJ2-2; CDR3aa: CASSPVAGTGELFF; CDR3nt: TGCGCCAGCAGCCCTGTAGCAGGGACCGGGGAGCTGTTTTTT
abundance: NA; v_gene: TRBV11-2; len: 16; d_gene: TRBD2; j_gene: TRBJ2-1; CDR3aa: CASSTLAGPSSHEQFF; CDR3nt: TGTGCCAGCAGCACGTTAGCGGGGCCCTCCTCGCATGAGCAGTTCTTC
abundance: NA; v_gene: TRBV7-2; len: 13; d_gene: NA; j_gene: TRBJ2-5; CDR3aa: CASSRNGGETQYF; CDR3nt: TGTGCCAGCAGCCGGAACGGAGGAGAGACCCAGTACTTC
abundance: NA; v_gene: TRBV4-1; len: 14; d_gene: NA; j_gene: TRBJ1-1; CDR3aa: CASSQDFKNTEAFF; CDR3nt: TGCGCCAGCAGCCAAGATTTCAAAAACACTGAAGCTTTCTTT
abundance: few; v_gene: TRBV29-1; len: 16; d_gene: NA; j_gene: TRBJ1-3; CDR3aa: CSVGQAAISSGNTIYF; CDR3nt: TGCAGCGTTGGGCAGGCGGCGATTAGCTCTGGAAACACCATATATTTT
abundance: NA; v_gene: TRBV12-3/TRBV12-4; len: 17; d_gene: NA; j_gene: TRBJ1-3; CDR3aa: CASSSTGLRSSGNTIYF; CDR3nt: TGTGCCAGCAGTTCAACGGGACTCCGAAGCTCTGGAAACACCATATATTTT
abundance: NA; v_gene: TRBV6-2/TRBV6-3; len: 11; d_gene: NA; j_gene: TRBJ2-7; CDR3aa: CASSSRGEQYF; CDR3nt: TGTGCCAGCAGTTCCAGAGGCGAGCAGTACTTC
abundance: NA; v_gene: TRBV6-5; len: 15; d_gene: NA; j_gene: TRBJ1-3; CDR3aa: CASSPHGVRPDAIYF; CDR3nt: TGTGCCAGCAGTCCCCATGGAGTGAGGCCGGACGCCATATATTTT
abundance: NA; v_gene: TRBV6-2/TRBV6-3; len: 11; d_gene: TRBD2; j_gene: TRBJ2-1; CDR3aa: CASHSGGEQFF; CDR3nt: TGTGCCAGCCATAGCGGGGGTGAGCAGTTCTTC
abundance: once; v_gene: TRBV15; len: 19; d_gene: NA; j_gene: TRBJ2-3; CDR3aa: CATSRGAGIVIRGTDTQYF; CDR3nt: TGTGCCACCAGCAGAGGGGCAGGGATTGTGATAAGAGGCACAGATACGCAGTATTTT
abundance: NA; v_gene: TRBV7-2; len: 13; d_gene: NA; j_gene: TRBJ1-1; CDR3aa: CASSSRMNTEAFF; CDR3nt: TGTGCCAGCAGCTCCCGAATGAACACTGAAGCTTTCTTT
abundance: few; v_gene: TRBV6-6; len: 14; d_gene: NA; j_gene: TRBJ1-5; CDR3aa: CASSYGQGGGIEHF; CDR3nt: TGTGCCAGCAGTTACGGGCAGGGTGGGGGTATAGAACATTTT
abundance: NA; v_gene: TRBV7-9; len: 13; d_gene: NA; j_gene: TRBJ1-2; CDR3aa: CASSLARSYGYTF; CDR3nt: TGTGCCAGCAGCTTAGCCCGGAGCTATGGCTACACCTTC
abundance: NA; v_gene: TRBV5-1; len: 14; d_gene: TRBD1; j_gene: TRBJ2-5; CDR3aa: CASSFGRGYETQYF; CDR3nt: TGCGCCAGCAGCTTTGGCAGGGGGTATGAGACCCAGTACTTC
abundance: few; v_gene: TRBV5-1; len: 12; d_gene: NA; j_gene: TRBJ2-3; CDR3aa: CASGPRTDTQYF; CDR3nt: TGCGCCAGCGGTCCCCGCACAGATACGCAGTATTTT
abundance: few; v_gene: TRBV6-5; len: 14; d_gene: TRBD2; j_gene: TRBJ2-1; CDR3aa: CASRRTSGNNEQFF; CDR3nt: TGTGCCAGCAGACGGACTAGCGGAAACAATGAGCAGTTCTTC